The source of this T cell receptor (beta chain) is a study of OX40 agonist ivuxolimab in advanced cancers. Study-wide points: The expanded peripheral T cells' antigen specificity was not determined.

Turning to this clone: Its antigen remains unidentified.

Clones were sequenced by immunoSEQ multiplex PCR, and TCRdb holds only the in-frame ones, with some missing. Of approximately 40,000 clones in the sample, roughly 90% were seen once. The CDR3 runs to 14 residues. The germline gives CDR1 LNHDA, CDR2 SQIVND (reference sequence). V was pared by 3 bases and J by 8 bases, with 14 bases between. The source of this sequence is an adult with an advanced solid tumor such as melanoma, head and neck, liver or kidney cancer. The sequences come from CD4+ or CD8+ T cells sorted from blood, collected in a trial of the OX40 agonist ivuxolimab. The V call is TRBV19, the J call TRBJ2-1; a possible D gene is TRBD2 (6 bases). CDR3: CASSISGSGDEQFF. The DNA for the CDR3 is TGTGCCAGTAGTATCAGCGGGTCTGGGGATGAGCAGTTCTTC.